Listed here are 32 T cell receptor beta chains from one sample, sequenced in a study of blood T cell repertoires in COVID-19. Assay used: immunoSEQ multiplex PCR; TCRdb lists only in-frame clones, some missing. The sample gives 450,000 to 500,000 clones, approximately 83% of which show up once; 3% to 3.5% is in the top ten. Sequencing used peripheral blood. The origin of the receptors is a human donor in a cohort sampled during active COVID-19.

The rearrangement joins TRBV10-3 to TRBJ1-1; a weak D match, TRBD1 (6 bases). Trimming pared 0 bases from V and 6 bases from J, leaving 26 bases between. Germline V gene data show CDR1 as ENHRY and CDR2 as SYGVKD. The CDR3 covers 19 residues. Here the CDR3 DNA reads TGTGCCATCAGTGAGTCAGGGGGGGATAGGTTTGGAAAATCCCCTGAAGCTTTCTTT. Translation gives CAISESGGDRFGKSPEAFF.

This clone was seen just once. V gene TRBV5-6 combines with J gene TRBJ1-5, with TRBD1 matching over 10 bases. V shed 1 base, J shed 7 bases, and the junction held 8 bases outside the gene matches. There are 16 residues in the CDR3. Germline V gene lookup returns CDR1 SGHDT and CDR2 YYEEEE. The DNA for the CDR3 is TGTGCCAGCAGCTTGAGGGGACAGGGGATCCGCCAGCCCCAGCATTTT. This sequence encodes CASSLRGQGIRQPQHF.

This rearrangement joins TRBV3-1 (or the pseudogene TRBV3-2) to TRBJ1-1; D remains unclear. Germline-derived CDR1 and CDR2 are LGHDT and YNNKEL (reference sequence). V lost 5 bases and J 0 bases, leaving 7 bases between the germline ends. This CDR3 has 13 residues. The CDR3 loop is CASSGALNTEAFF. Written as DNA, the CDR3 is TGTGCCAGCAGCGGAGCGCTGAACACTGAAGCTTTCTTT.

CDR3 protein: CASSAGLAPDTQYF. The CDR3 DNA sequence: TGTGCCAGCAGTGCGGGACTAGCCCCAGATACGCAGTATTTT. This sequence joins TRBV6-4 and TRBJ2-3, with 9 bases fitting TRBD2. Germline trimming cut 4 bases from V and 4 bases from J; bases unmatched to any gene: 3. Germline V gene lookup returns CDR1 MRHNA and CDR2 SNTAGT. The CDR3 is 14 amino acids.

The chain's CDR3 is CASSLDGTNEKLFF. CDR3 nucleotides: TGTGCCAGCAGCCTGGACGGGACTAATGAAAAACTGTTTTTT. The V call is TRBV5-5, the J call TRBJ1-4; no reliable D call. The CDR3 loop spans 14 amino acids. Between the trimmed V and J ends, which lost 4 bases and 2 bases, there was a span of 9 bases. CDR1 is SGHKS and CDR2 is YYEKEE in the germline V gene (reference sequence).

The rearrangement uses TRBV6-5 and TRBJ1-5, with D unresolved. The germline V gene has CDR1 MNHEY and CDR2 SVGAGI. Trimming removed 3 bases at V and 1 base at J, with 7 bases between. CDR3 size: 14 residues. The CDR3 sequence: CASSYSQSNQPQHF. In DNA, the CDR3 is TGTGCCAGCAGTTATTCCCAAAGCAATCAGCCCCAGCATTTT.

The gene calls are TRBV30 and TRBJ2-4, with D maybe TRBD2 (5 bases). The V end was cut by 3 bases, the J end by 0 bases, with 12 bases between. The CDR3 runs 15 residues. The germline V gene encodes CDR1 GTSNPN and CDR2 SVGIG (reference sequence). This CDR3 reads CAWRWESLAKNIQYF. As DNA, the CDR3 is TGTGCCTGGAGGTGGGAGTCTCTAGCCAAAAACATTCAGTACTTC.

This clone was detected only once. This rearrangement joins TRBV18 to TRBJ2-1; 7 positions agree with TRBD2. The CDR3 is 14 residues long. Germline CDR1 and CDR2: KGHSH and LQKENI. V shed 4 bases and J 4 bases; nucleotides not matched to a gene: 4. The DNA for the CDR3 is TGTGCCAGCTCACTGACTAGCAAATACAATGAGCAGTTCTTC. Its translation is CASSLTSKYNEQFF.

The chain combines TRBV19 with TRBJ2-7; TRBD1 matches at 8 bases. The junction had 8 bases not matched to a gene; V was cut back by 4 bases and J by 6 bases. This CDR3 has 14 amino acids. Germline V gene sequence: CDR1 LNHDA, CDR2 SQIVND (reference sequence). The DNA for the CDR3 is TGTGCCAGTAGTACATCACCTACAGGGGGCGAGCAGTACTTC. It translates to CASSTSPTGGEQYF.

The chain has TRBV19 and TRBJ1-3; 7 bases agree with TRBD1. V lost 6 bases, J lost 2 bases, and 7 bases stayed unmatched. Per germline, CDR1 LNHDA and CDR2 SQIVND (reference sequence). The CDR3 is 15 amino acids. CDR3 residues: CASSPGTAPGNTIYF. The DNA of the CDR3 is TGTGCCAGTAGCCCGGGGACAGCTCCTGGAAACACCATATATTTT.

The V call is TRBV4-1, the J call TRBJ2-3; 10 bases are shared with TRBD2. The trim removed 0 bases at V and 6 bases at J, leaving 9 bases unmatched. Per germline, CDR1 MGHRA and CDR2 YSYEKL. This CDR3 has 17 residues. CDR3 in amino acids: CASSQDSAGGVMDTQYF. The CDR3 DNA reads TGCGCCAGCAGCCAAGATTCAGCGGGAGGGGTCATGGATACGCAGTATTTT.

This chain connects TRBV18 to TRBJ2-2; TRBD1 might be the D (6 bases). CDR1 KGHSH and CDR2 LQKENI come from the germline V gene. The ends were cut back, 2 bases at V and 2 bases at J, with 12 bases in the middle. The CDR3 is 16 amino acids. This CDR3 reads CASSPSGRGNTGELFF. CDR3 coding DNA: TGTGCCAGCTCACCAAGCGGCAGGGGAAACACCGGGGAGCTGTTTTTT.

The rearrangement joins TRBV20-1 to TRBJ1-2; the D is unclear. The length of the CDR3 is 12 residues. Germline assignment: CDR1 DFQATT and CDR2 SNEGSKA (reference sequence). Trimming shortened V by 3 bases and J by 7 bases, and 12 bases separated the two germline ends. CDR3 DNA sequence: TGCAGTGCTAGTCCAGATAAATCTGGCTACACCTTC. Protein sequence: CSASPDKSGYTF.

The chain joins TRBV30 to TRBJ2-1; TRBD1 is a possible D gene (5 bases). Trimming removed 1 base from V and 4 bases from J, with 14 bases in between. CDR1 and CDR2 from the germline V gene are GTSNPN and SVGIG (reference sequence). The CDR3 is 15 residues long. The DNA for the CDR3 is TGTGCCTGGAGTGCCGGACACAGCTTTTACAATGAGCAGTTCTTC. Translating it yields CAWSAGHSFYNEQFF.

The chain uses TRBV28 and TRBJ2-1, with D unresolved. Germline assignment: CDR1 MDHEN and CDR2 SYDVKM. CDR3 length: 12 residues. The V gene lost 6 bases and the J gene lost 10 bases, with 13 bases spanning the gap. The CDR3 reads CASSVEVGEQFF. In nucleotides, the CDR3 is TGTGCCAGCAGCGTCGAGGTCGGAGAGCAGTTCTTC.

This clone was counted a few times. This chain uses TRBV19 with TRBJ1-3, with a weak D call TRBD1 (5 bases). The CDR3 extends over 14 amino acids. Germline CDR1 LNHDA, CDR2 SQIVND (reference sequence). Trimming removed 6 bases at V and 0 bases at J, with 9 bases between. The CDR3 sequence: CASSLTASGNTIYF. The CDR3 DNA sequence: TGTGCCAGTAGCTTGACAGCCTCTGGAAACACCATATATTTT.

The chain is built from TRBV2 and TRBJ2-7, with 11 bases aligning to TRBD1. This CDR3 has 15 amino acids. The trim removed 7 bases at V and 2 bases at J, leaving 7 bases unmatched. CDR1 and CDR2 (germline): SNHLY, FYNNEI. The CDR3 DNA reads as TGTGCCAGCACCATGGGACAGGGGGGCACCTACGAGCAGTACTTC. Its protein is CASTMGQGGTYEQYF.

The CDR3 loop is CASSLVQATYEQYF. The CDR3 nucleotides are TGTGCCAGCAGCTTAGTACAGGCGACCTACGAGCAGTACTTC. The rearrangement joins TRBV11-2 to TRBJ2-7, with a tentative D call TRBD1 (5 bases). V lost 1 base and J lost 2, with 9 bases in between. Germline-derived CDR1 and CDR2 are SGHAT and FQNNGV. The CDR3 totals 14 residues.

This rearrangement joins TRBV24-1 to TRBJ1-4, with D unresolved. The V gene lost 2 bases and the J gene lost 11 bases, with 17 bases spanning the gap. Germline V gene data show CDR1 as KGHDR and CDR2 as SFDVKD. CDR3 length equals 15 residues. The CDR3 DNA is TGTGCCACCAGTGATTCCCGGGAATCCGGCGGGAAACTGTTTTTT. This translates into CATSDSRESGGKLFF.

V and J are TRBV9 and TRBJ1-4; 10 nucleotides align to TRBD1. CDR1 and CDR2 from the germline V gene are SGDLS and YYNGEE. V gave up 2 bases and J gave up 6 bases; unmatched junction bases: 4. This CDR3 has 15 amino acids. The CDR3 DNA sequence: TGTGCCAGCAGCGTCAAGACAGGGGGCCATGAAAAACTGTTTTTT. Amino acids: CASSVKTGGHEKLFF.

For this clone: Different DNA sequences within this sample yield the same CDR3. The genes are TRBV14 and TRBJ2-7; 8 bases agree with TRBD1. Germline loops: CDR1 SGHDN, CDR2 FVKESK. V gave up 1 base and J gave up 2 bases; unmatched junction bases: 1. This CDR3 has 14 amino acids. CDR3: CASSQGQGPYEQYF. The CDR3 region has the DNA TGTGCCAGCAGCCAAGGACAGGGGCCCTACGAGCAGTACTTC.

V is TRBV19 and J is TRBJ1-1, with 9 bases aligning to TRBD1. The CDR3 runs to 15 residues. Unmatched junction bases numbered 2, after V lost 3 bases and J lost 0 bases. Germline CDR1 and CDR2: LNHDA and SQIVND (reference sequence). CDR3 in DNA: TGTGCCAGTAGTATCAGGGACAGGGTGAACACTGAAGCTTTCTTT. Encoded protein: CASSIRDRVNTEAFF.

V usage is TRBV7-8 and J usage is TRBJ2-1; TRBD2 matches at 7 bases. The CDR3 is 15 residues long. Looked up from germline, CDR1 is SGHVS and CDR2 is FQNEAQ. The V segment lost 5 bases and the J segment 4 bases; nucleotides outside the gene matches: 8. The CDR3 reads CASSPREAPYNEQFF. The DNA of the CDR3 is TGTGCCAGCAGCCCTCGGGAGGCCCCTTACAATGAGCAGTTCTTC.

The rearrangement uses TRBV7-2 and TRBJ2-7; 7 bases align to TRBD1. The junction had 5 bases not matched to a gene; V was cut back by 3 bases and J by 6 bases. Germline CDR1 is SGHTA and CDR2 is FQGNSA. CDR3 length equals 13 residues. CDR3 protein: CASSFDRDREQYF. CDR3 nucleotides: TGTGCCAGCAGCTTCGACAGGGACCGCGAGCAGTACTTC.

This clone was recorded once. V gene TRBV11-2 combines with J gene TRBJ1-2; TRBD1 matches at 8 bases. CDR3 length equals 14 residues. Germline loops: CDR1 SGHAT, CDR2 FQNNGV. V lost 5 bases to trimming and J lost 6 bases; unmatched junction nucleotides: 8. This CDR3 is CASSPTGQGHGYTF. CDR3 DNA: TGTGCCAGCAGCCCAACCGGACAGGGCCATGGCTACACCTTC.

This clone was seen only once. The chain uses TRBV4-1 and TRBJ1-2; 8 bases agree with TRBD1. With 0 bases clipped from V and 7 bases from J, the junction kept 10 bases outside the gene matches. Germline CDR1 is MGHRA and CDR2 is YSYEKL. The CDR3 length is 16 residues. The CDR3 bases are TGCGCCAGCAGCCAAGAACAAAACGCAGGGGGCTCTGGCTACACCTTC. The encoded protein is CASSQEQNAGGSGYTF.

The genes are TRBV4-1 and TRBJ2-2; TRBD2 might be the D (6 bases). V was cut by 0 bases and J by 8 bases, with 19 bases left in between. The CDR3 length is 17 residues. The germline CDR1 and CDR2 sequences are MGHRA and YSYEKL. The CDR3 DNA follows: TGCGCCAGCAGCCAAGAGGAGGGACCCGTAGGGTCGGGGGAGCTGTTTTTT. It translates to CASSQEEGPVGSGELFF.

This chain joins TRBV6-2 or TRBV6-3 and TRBJ2-7; D remains unclear. The CDR3 has 14 amino acids. Trimming cost V 5 bases and J 3 bases, with 14 bases left between them. Germline values: CDR1 MNHEY, CDR2 SVGEGT. For the CDR3, the DNA is TGTGCCAGCAGTCTGGCAGGCGAATTCTACGAGCAGTACTTC. Encoded protein: CASSLAGEFYEQYF.

V is TRBV9 and J is TRBJ1-2; tentatively, D is TRBD1 (6 bases). The length of the CDR3 is 16 residues. V was clipped by 3 bases and J by 4 bases, with 19 bases between them. Germline V lookup: CDR1 SGDLS, CDR2 YYNGEE. Written as DNA, the CDR3 is TGTGCCAGCAGCGCAGATCCGGGCCCAGGGGCCTATGGCTACACCTTC. It is translated as CASSADPGPGAYGYTF.

V is TRBV18 and J is TRBJ1-1, with 12 bases aligning to TRBD1. This CDR3 has 17 residues. J was trimmed by 4 bases and V by 0 bases; bases with no gene match: 6. CDR1 KGHSH and CDR2 LQKENI come from the germline V gene. CDR3 nucleotides: TGTGCCAGCTCACCACCGAGGCCGGGACAGGGGGCCACTGAAGCTTTCTTT. This encodes CASSPPRPGQGATEAFF.

The CDR3 coding sequence is TGCGCCAGCAGCCCCGGGACAGTTAATAGCAATCAGCCCCAGCATTTT. Protein sequence: CASSPGTVNSNQPQHF. The rearrangement uses TRBV5-1 and TRBJ1-5; 7 bases fit TRBD1. CDR3 size: 16 residues. Germline V gene sequence: CDR1 SGHRS, CDR2 YFSETQ. V shed 4 bases, J shed 0 bases, and the junction held 7 bases outside the gene matches. Full variable domain (rest looked up from reference TRBV5-1 and TRBJ1-5): KAGVTQTPRYLIKTRGQQVTLSCSPISGHRSVSWYQQTPGQGLQFLFEYFSETQRNKGNFPGRFSGRQFSNSRSEMNVSTLELGDSALYLCASSPGTVNSNQPQHFGDGTRLSIL.

This sequence joins TRBV3-1 (or the pseudogene TRBV3-2) and TRBJ2-7, with D perhaps TRBD2 (6 bases). The CDR3 covers 16 residues. Germline CDR1 reads LGHDT; CDR2 reads YNNKEL (reference sequence). The V end lost 1 base, the J end lost 1 base, and 14 bases lay between the germline ends. CDR3 in amino acids: CASSQAVGGPSYEQYF. DNA of the CDR3: TGTGCCAGCAGCCAAGCCGTGGGAGGCCCTTCCTACGAGCAGTACTTC.